This is a list of T cell receptor beta chains from one sample in a study of regulatory T cells in long-lasting Graves disease. Each CDR3 protein gets one entry after TCRdb re-called the multiplex PCR reads with MiXCR. The sample consists of some 250,000 distinct CDR3 sequences, 18% of them appearing once. The same sample was also studied in work on T cells in Graves' hyperthyroidism and ophthalmopathy.

The source material was peripheral blood mononuclear cells (PBMCs), sampled at new diagnosis, from a patient treated with antithyroid drugs. These receptors were obtained from a woman in her 30s with Graves disease. Both conserved end residues are trimmed from each CDR3. Size is stated for part of the rows, as once, few or many counts, or as a class when the clone is expanded.

size,V,length,J,CDR3
many,TRBV27,12,TRBJ2-7,ASSPGTKAYEQY
many,TRBV7-2,11,TRBJ2-3,ASSPIKSDTQY
many,TRBV10-3,13,TRBJ2-2,ATQGQGAVGGELF
-,TRBV5-1,14,TRBJ1-6,ASSLDRPVYNSPLH
few,TRBV6-2/TRBV6-3,14,TRBJ1-5,ASSEGSWFSNQPQH
-,TRBV19,12,TRBJ1-2,ASRPGSTLYGYT
many,TRBV2,13,TRBJ2-5,ASSSRTSAQETQY
many,TRBV6-1,12,TRBJ1-2,ASSEAAGDYGYT
few,TRBV19,14,TRBJ2-1,ASSPRTSGGVNEQF
many,TRBV27,12,TRBJ2-5,ASSSQGGRETQY
many,TRBV6-9,14,TRBJ1-6,ASSYDQGSYNSPLH